One sample yielded the 21 T cell receptor beta chains listed below, sequenced in a study of tumor-infiltrating lymphocytes in oesophageal squamous cell carcinoma. Via MiXCR, TCRdb re-called the PCR reads, giving one row per CDR3 protein. The repertoire holds some 10,000 distinct CDR3 sequences, about 54% seen once, with 24% in the top ten. The specimen sequenced was esophageal tumor tissue. These receptors all stem from a male donor with esophageal squamous cell carcinoma.

This clonotype was counted ten times or more. The chain links TRBV2 to TRBJ1-4; the D is unclear. V shed 3 bases and J shed 0 bases, with 8 bases lying between them. CDR1 SNHLY and CDR2 FYNNEI come from the germline V gene. The CDR3 has 15 amino acids. The CDR3 DNA reads TGTGCCAGCAGTGATTCGGCTGCAACTAATGAAAAACTGTTTTTT. Protein sequence: CASSDSAATNEKLFF. Drawing the rest from reference TRBV2 and TRBJ1-4, the complete variable domain is EPEVTQTPSHQVTQMGQEVILRCVPISNHLYFYWYRQILGQKVEFLVSFYNNEISEKSEIFDDQFSVERPDGSNFTLKIRSTKLEDSAMYFCASSDSAATNEKLFFGSGTQLSVL.

The DNA for the CDR3 is TGTGCCAGCAGCTTATGGGCTAGCGGGGCACAAGAGACCCAGTACTTC. Its protein product is CASSLWASGAQETQYF. This chain connects TRBV7-3 to TRBJ2-5, with 9 bases identical to TRBD2. Per the germline V gene, CDR1 is SGHTA and CDR2 is FQGTGA. The CDR3 is made up of 16 amino acids. The junction had 6 bases not matched to a gene; V was cut back by 2 bases and J by 2 bases.

The chain uses TRBV11-3 and TRBJ2-6, with 7 bases lining up with TRBD1. Judging by the DNA end, TRBJ2-5 fits better; the J call may be wrong. From germline, CDR1 is SGHNT and CDR2 YENEEA. This CDR3 has 16 amino acids. CDR3 sequence reads: CASSSPFGTAQETQYF. The DNA for the CDR3 is TGTGCCAGCAGCTCCCCCTTTGGGACAGCACAAGAGACCCAGTACTTC.

This sequence joins TRBV28 and TRBJ2-3; D is unclear. The V and J ends lost 3 bases and 5 bases respectively, with 6 bases between them. Per germline, CDR1 MDHEN and CDR2 SYDVKM. CDR3 length: 12 amino acids. The CDR3 loop reads CASSFPGDTQYF. CDR3 DNA sequence: TGTGCCAGCAGTTTTCCGGGAGATACGCAGTATTTT.

This clonotype rates as medium-sized (0.01 to 0.1%). V gene TRBV4-1 combines with J gene TRBJ2-3; D not certain. The V end lost 8 bases, the J end lost 0 bases, and 12 bases lay between the germline ends. The CDR3 length is 14 residues. In germline, CDR1 is MGHRA, CDR2 YSYEKL. In DNA, the CDR3 is TGCGCCAGCGGCGTGAGCGTTAGCACAGATACGCAGTATTTT. Its translation: CASGVSVSTDTQYF.

The V call is TRBV11-2, the J call TRBJ2-3; 7 bases are a match to TRBD2. Germline CDR1 reads SGHAT; CDR2 reads FQNNGV. V lost 4 bases, J lost 0 bases, and 7 bases stayed unmatched. The CDR3 has 16 amino acids. CDR3 loop: CASSSRGESSTDTQYF. In DNA, the CDR3 is TGTGCCAGCAGCTCTCGGGGGGAGAGTAGCACAGATACGCAGTATTTT. The variable domain in full, completed from reference TRBV11-2 and TRBJ2-3, reads EAGVAQSPRYKIIEKRQSVAFWCNPISGHATLYWYQQILGQGPKLLIQFQNNGVVDDSQLPKDRFSAERLKGVDSTLKIQPAKLEDSAVYLCASSSRGESSTDTQYFGPGTRLTVL.

The chain recombines TRBV7-8 with TRBJ2-5; TRBD2 matches 10 bases. Matching the DNA end better, TRBJ2-1 makes the J call doubtful. The CDR3 is 16 amino acids. CDR1 is SGHVS, CDR2 FQNEAQ, per germline. The CDR3 is CASSSALGSGGNEQFF. DNA for the CDR3: TGTGCCAGCAGCTCTGCCCTGGGTAGCGGGGGGAACGAGCAGTTCTTC.

DNA for the CDR3: TGTGCCAGCAGTGGCGGGCGTGGCTATGGCTACACCTTC. Translation gives CASSGGRGYGYTF. The rearrangement links TRBV6-1 to TRBJ1-2; D gene uncertain. The CDR3 spans 13 residues. The V and J ends lost 4 bases and 4 bases respectively, with 10 bases between them. Germline CDR1 MNHNS, CDR2 SASEGT.

The rearrangement joins TRBV7-2 to TRBJ2-7; 10 nucleotides align to TRBD2. The CDR3 length is 17 residues. The germline V gene has CDR1 SGHTA and CDR2 FQGNSA. Trimming cost V 1 base and J 7 bases; bases outside gene matches: 13. Written as DNA, the CDR3 is TGTGCCAGCAGCTTAGACGGTGCTAGCGGGAGTATAAGTGAGCAGTACTTC. This codes for CASSLDGASGSISEQYF.

The gene calls are TRBV27 and TRBJ2-7, with a tentative D call TRBD2 (5 bases). The CDR3 length is 14 residues. Germline V gives CDR1 MNHEY, CDR2 SMNVEV (reference sequence). The V and J ends lost 6 bases and 1 base respectively, with 13 bases between them. The DNA of the CDR3 is TGTGCCAGCAGCACCCGAAGCGGTTCCTACGAGCAGTACTTC. The encoded protein is CASSTRSGSYEQYF.

The chain couples TRBV7-6 to TRBJ1-2; 14 positions match TRBD2. The closer fit of TRBJ2-5 to the DNA end suggests the J call may be wrong. There are 17 residues in the CDR3. The germline V gene has CDR1 SGHVS and CDR2 FNYEAQ. As DNA, the CDR3 is TGTGCCAGCAGCTTTAGGGGGACTAGCGGGAGCCAAGAGACCCAGTACTTC. This encodes CASSFRGTSGSQETQYF.

This chain joins TRBV11-1 and TRBJ2-2; D remains ambiguous. V was trimmed by 0 bases and J by 7 bases, leaving 9 bases between them. This CDR3 comprises 14 residues. CDR1 is SGHAT, CDR2 FQDESV, per germline (reference sequence). The CDR3 nucleotides read TGTGCCAGCAGCTTAGCGTCAGGTTACGGGGAGCTGTTTTTT. Amino acids: CASSLASGYGELFF.

Only a few counts were recorded for this clonotype. This chain uses TRBV6-5 with TRBJ2-1; D is possibly TRBD1 (6 bases). V dropped 0 bases and J dropped 10 bases, with 16 bases sitting between them. The CDR3 has 15 residues. Germline values: CDR1 MNHEY, CDR2 SVGAGI. CDR3 protein: CASSYSRTGSKEQFF. CDR3 bases: TGTGCCAGCAGTTACTCCCGAACAGGGTCAAAAGAGCAGTTCTTC.

The rearrangement uses TRBV12-3 or TRBV12-4 and TRBJ2-4; no clear D. V dropped 4 bases and J dropped 0 bases, with 10 bases sitting between them. The CDR3 extends over 15 amino acids. DNA of the CDR3: TGTGCCAGCAGTTGGACGGTTCTAGCCAAAAACATTCAGTACTTC. It yields the protein CASSWTVLAKNIQYF.

The chain uses TRBV27 and TRBJ2-2; 8 nucleotides line up with TRBD2. Germline V gene sequence: CDR1 MNHEY, CDR2 SMNVEV (reference sequence). This CDR3 spans 15 amino acids. J lost 4 bases, V lost 5 bases, and 6 bases had no gene match. This CDR3 is CASSASGRFTGELFF. CDR3 DNA: TGTGCCAGCAGTGCTAGCGGGCGTTTCACCGGGGAGCTGTTTTTT.

This chain connects TRBV12-5 to TRBJ1-3, with D uncertain. V lost 9 bases to trimming and J lost 0 bases, with 9 bases between them. The CDR3 sequence is 13 residues long. Germline CDR1 and CDR2: LGHNT and FRNRAP. CDR3 protein: CASPQYSGNTIYF. The CDR3 DNA sequence: TGTGCTAGCCCTCAGTACTCTGGAAACACCATATATTTT.

This clonotype showed up many times. This chain uses TRBV6-1 with TRBJ2-3, with 10 bases aligning to TRBD2. From germline, CDR1 is MNHNS and CDR2 SASEGT. The V and J ends lost 4 bases and 2 bases, in that order; junction bases with no gene match: 6. CDR3 size: 16 residues. The CDR3 nucleotides read TGTGCCAGCAGTGCAAGGACTAGCGGCAACACAGATACGCAGTATTTT. This codes for CASSARTSGNTDTQYF.

The chain has TRBV4-2 and TRBJ2-4; D perhaps matches TRBD1 (5 bases). Near its end, the DNA agrees better with TRBJ2-7, so the J call may be wrong. Per the germline V gene, CDR1 is LGHNA and CDR2 is YNFKEQ. CDR3 length: 14 amino acids. The CDR3 DNA reads as TGTGCCAGCAGCCAAGATAGGGGCAAGGCCGAGCAGTACTTC. As protein: CASSQDRGKAEQYF.

This clonotype was counted many times. The genes are TRBV6-1 and TRBJ2-7; 15 nucleotides align to TRBD2. The trim removed 5 bases at V and 3 bases at J, leaving 8 bases unmatched. Germline V lookup: CDR1 MNHNS, CDR2 SASEGT. The CDR3 loop spans 17 amino acids. The CDR3 DNA is TGTGCCAGCAGTCGTCGGACTAGCGGGAGGGCCGGCTACGAGCAGTACTTC. This encodes CASSRRTSGRAGYEQYF.

V is TRBV9 and J is TRBJ2-1; TRBD2 matches 11 bases. The V segment lost 5 bases and the J segment 4 bases; nucleotides outside the gene matches: 14. This CDR3 has 18 amino acids. Germline CDR1 and CDR2: SGDLS and YYNGEE. The CDR3 here is CASSDPLTSGRPYNEQFF. The CDR3 DNA reads as TGTGCCAGCAGTGATCCACTCACTAGCGGGAGACCTTACAATGAGCAGTTCTTC. Filled out from reference TRBV9 and TRBJ2-1, the complete variable domain reads DSGVTQTPKHLITATGQRVTLRCSPRSGDLSVYWYQQSLDQGLQFLIQYYNGEERAKGNILERFSAQQFPDLHSELNLSSLELGDSALYFCASSDPLTSGRPYNEQFFGPGTRLTVL.

The chain carries TRBV11-2 and TRBJ2-4; 9 nucleotides match TRBD1. The tail of the sequence fits TRBJ2-7 better, so the J call may be wrong. The CDR3 contains 16 residues. Germline CDR1 reads SGHAT; CDR2 reads FQNNGV. The CDR3: CASSFRQGVSSYEQYF. As DNA, the CDR3 is TGTGCCAGCAGCTTCCGACAGGGGGTGTCGTCCTACGAGCAGTACTTC.